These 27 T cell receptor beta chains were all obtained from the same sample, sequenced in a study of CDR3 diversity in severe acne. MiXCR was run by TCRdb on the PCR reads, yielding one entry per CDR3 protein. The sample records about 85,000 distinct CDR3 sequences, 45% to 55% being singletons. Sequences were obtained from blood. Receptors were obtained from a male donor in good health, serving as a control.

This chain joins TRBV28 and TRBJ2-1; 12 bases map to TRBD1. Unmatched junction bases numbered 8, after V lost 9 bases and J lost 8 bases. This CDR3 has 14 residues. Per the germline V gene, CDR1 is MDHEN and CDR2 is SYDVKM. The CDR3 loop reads CARGGTGGGDEQFF. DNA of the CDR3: TGTGCCAGGGGAGGGACAGGGGGCGGCGATGAGCAGTTCTTC.

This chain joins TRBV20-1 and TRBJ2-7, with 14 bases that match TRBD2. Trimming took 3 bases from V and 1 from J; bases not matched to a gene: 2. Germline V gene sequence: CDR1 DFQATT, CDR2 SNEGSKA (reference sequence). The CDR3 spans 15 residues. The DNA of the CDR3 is TGCAGTGCTAGGGGACTAGCGGGAGATTCCTACGAGCAGTACTTC. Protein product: CSARGLAGDSYEQYF.

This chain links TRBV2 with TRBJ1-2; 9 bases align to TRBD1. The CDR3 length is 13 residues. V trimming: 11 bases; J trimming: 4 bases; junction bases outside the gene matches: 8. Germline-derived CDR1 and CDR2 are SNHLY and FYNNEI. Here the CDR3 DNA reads TGTGCCTCCAGGGGACAGGGCGCCTATGGCTACACCTTC. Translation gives CASRGQGAYGYTF.

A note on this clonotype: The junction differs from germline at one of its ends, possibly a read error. CDR3 sequence (DNA): TGCGCCAGCAGCCACACGGATCCTTATGGCTACACCTTC. Its translation: CASSHTDPYGYTF. This sequence joins TRBV7-9 and TRBJ1-2; D is unclear. The CDR3 extends over 13 amino acids. In germline, CDR1 is SEHNR, CDR2 FQNEAQ (reference sequence).

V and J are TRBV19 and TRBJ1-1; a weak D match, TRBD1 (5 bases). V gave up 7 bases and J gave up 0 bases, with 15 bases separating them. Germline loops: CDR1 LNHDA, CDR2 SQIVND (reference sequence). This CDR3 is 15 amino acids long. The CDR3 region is CASIQGAWMNTEAFF. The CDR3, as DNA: TGTGCCAGTATTCAAGGGGCTTGGATGAACACTGAAGCTTTCTTT. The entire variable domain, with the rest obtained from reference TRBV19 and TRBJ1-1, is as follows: DGGITQSPKYLFRKEGQNVTLSCEQNLNHDAMYWYRQDPGQGLRLIYYSQIVNDFQKGDIAEGYSVSREKKESFPLTVTSAQKNPTAFYLCASIQGAWMNTEAFFGQGTRLTVV.

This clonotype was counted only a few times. The CDR3 spells CASTGESDKAFF. In nucleotides, the CDR3 is TGTGCCAGCACCGGAGAGTCGGATAAAGCTTTCTTT. The chain links TRBV2 to TRBJ1-1, with no clear D. This CDR3 contains 12 residues. The germline CDR1 and CDR2 sequences are SNHLY and FYNNEI. Trimming shortened V by 7 bases and J by 9 bases, and 15 bases separated the two germline ends.

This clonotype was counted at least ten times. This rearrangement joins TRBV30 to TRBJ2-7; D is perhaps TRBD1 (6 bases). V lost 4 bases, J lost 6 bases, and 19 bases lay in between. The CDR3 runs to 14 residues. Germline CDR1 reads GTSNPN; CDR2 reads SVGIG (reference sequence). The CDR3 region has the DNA TGTGCCTGGAACACGGGTAGGGGGAAGGGCGAGCAGTACTTC. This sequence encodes CAWNTGRGKGEQYF.

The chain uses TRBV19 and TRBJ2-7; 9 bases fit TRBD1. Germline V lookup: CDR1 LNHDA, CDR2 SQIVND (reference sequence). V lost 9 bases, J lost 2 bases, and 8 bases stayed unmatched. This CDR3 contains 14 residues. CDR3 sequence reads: CARRRTGEPYEQYF. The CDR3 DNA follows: TGTGCCAGGAGAAGGACAGGGGAACCCTACGAGCAGTACTTC.

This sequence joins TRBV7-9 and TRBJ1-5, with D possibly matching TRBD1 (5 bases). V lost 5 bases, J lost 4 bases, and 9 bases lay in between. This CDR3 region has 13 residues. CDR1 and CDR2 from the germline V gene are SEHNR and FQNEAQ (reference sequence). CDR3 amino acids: CASSRQSNQPQHF. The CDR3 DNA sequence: TGTGCCAGCAGCAGACAGAGTAATCAGCCCCAGCATTTT.

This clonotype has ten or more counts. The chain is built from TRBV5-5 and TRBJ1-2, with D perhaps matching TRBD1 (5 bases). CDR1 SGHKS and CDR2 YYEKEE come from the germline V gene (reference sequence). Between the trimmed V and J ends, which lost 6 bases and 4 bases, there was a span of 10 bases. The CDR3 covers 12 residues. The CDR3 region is CASKRGFYGYTF. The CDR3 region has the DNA TGTGCCAGCAAAAGGGGTTTCTATGGCTACACCTTC.

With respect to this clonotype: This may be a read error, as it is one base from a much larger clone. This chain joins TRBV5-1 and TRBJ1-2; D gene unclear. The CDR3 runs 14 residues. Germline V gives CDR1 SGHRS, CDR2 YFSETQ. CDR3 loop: CAGSPQSPEYGYTF. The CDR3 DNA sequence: TGCGCCGGCAGCCCACAGAGTCCCGAATATGGCTACACCTTC.

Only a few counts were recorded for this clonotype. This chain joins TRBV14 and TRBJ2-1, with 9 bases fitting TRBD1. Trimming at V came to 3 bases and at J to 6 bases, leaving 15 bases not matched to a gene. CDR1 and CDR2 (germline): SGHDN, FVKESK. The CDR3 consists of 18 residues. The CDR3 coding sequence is TGTGCCAGCAGCCACGAAGTGGGATTACAGGGGGCTGCCAATGAGCAGTTCTTC. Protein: CASSHEVGLQGAANEQFF.

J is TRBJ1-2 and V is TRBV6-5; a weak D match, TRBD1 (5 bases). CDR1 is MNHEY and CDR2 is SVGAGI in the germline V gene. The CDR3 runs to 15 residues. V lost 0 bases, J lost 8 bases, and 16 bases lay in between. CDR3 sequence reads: CASSYSGRSGTGYTF. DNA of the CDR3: TGTGCCAGCAGTTACTCGGGACGGTCCGGGACGGGCTACACCTTC.

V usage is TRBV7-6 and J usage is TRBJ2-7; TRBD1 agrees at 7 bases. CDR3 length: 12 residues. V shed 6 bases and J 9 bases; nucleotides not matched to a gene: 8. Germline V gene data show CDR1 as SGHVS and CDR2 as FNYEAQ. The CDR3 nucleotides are TGTGCCAGCAGTCCCCGGTCAGGGGGGCAGTACTTC. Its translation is CASSPRSGGQYF.

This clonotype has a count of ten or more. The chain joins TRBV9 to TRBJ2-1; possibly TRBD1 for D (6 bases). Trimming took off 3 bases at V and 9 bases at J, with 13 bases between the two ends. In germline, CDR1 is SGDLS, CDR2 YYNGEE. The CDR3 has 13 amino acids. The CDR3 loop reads CASSDRTVTEQFF. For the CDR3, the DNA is TGTGCCAGCAGCGACAGGACAGTTACTGAGCAGTTCTTC.

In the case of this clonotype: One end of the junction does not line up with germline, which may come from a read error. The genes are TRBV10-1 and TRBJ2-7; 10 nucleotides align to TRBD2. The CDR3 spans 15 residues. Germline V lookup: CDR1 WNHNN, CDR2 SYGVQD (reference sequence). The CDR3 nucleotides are TGTGCCAGCAGCGCGAGACTAGCGGGTGAATACGAGCAGTACTTC. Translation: CASSARLAGEYEQYF.

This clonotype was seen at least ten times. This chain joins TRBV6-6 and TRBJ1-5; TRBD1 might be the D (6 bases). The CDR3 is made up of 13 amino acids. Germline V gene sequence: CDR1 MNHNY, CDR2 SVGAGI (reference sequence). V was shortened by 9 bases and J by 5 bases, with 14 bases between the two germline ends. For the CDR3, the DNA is TGTGCCAGTTACTCCGGGGGCCATCAGCCCCAGCATTTT. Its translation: CASYSGGHQPQHF.

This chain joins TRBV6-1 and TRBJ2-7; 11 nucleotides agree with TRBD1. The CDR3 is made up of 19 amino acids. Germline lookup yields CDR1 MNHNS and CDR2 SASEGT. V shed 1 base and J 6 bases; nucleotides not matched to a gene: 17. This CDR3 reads CASSEEPGQGVVARAEQYF. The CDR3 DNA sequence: TGTGCCAGCAGTGAAGAACCGGGACAGGGGGTGGTGGCACGAGCCGAGCAGTACTTC.

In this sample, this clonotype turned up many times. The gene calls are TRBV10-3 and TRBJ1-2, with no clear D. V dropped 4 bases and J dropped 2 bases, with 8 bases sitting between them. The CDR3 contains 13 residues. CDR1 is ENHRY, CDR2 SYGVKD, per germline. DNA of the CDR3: TGTGCCATCAGTGGAGCAGGCAACTATGGCTACACCTTC. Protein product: CAISGAGNYGYTF.

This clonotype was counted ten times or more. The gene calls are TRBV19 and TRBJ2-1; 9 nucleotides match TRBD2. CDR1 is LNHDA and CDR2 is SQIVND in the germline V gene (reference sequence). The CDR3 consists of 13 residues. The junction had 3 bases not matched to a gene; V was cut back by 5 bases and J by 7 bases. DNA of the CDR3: TGTGCCAGTAGTCAGCGGGGGGTGAATGAGCAGTTCTTC. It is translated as CASSQRGVNEQFF.

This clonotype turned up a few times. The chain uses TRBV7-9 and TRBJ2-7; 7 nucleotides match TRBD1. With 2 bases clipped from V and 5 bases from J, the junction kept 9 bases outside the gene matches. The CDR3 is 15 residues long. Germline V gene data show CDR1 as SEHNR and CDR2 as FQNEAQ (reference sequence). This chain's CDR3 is CASSLSTGAFNEQYF. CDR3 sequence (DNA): TGTGCCAGCAGCTTAAGTACAGGGGCTTTCAACGAGCAGTACTTC.

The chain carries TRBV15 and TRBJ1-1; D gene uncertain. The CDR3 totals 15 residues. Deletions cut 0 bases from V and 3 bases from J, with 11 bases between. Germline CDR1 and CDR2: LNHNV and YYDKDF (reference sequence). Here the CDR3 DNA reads TGTGCCACCAGCAGAGATTTCGTGAGGGACACTGAAGCTTTCTTT. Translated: CATSRDFVRDTEAFF.

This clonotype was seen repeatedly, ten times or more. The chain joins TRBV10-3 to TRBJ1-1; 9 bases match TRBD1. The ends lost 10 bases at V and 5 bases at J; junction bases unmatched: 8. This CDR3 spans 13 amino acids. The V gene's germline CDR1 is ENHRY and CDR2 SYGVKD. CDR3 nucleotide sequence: TGTGCCACACGGACAGGGGTGGCGACTGAAGCTTTCTTT. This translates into CATRTGVATEAFF.

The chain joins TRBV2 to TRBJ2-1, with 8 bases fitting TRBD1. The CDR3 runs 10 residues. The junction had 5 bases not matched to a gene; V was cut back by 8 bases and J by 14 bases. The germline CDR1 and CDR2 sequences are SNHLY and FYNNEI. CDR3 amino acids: CASYGQGKFF. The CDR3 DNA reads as TGTGCCAGCTACGGACAGGGTAAGTTCTTC.

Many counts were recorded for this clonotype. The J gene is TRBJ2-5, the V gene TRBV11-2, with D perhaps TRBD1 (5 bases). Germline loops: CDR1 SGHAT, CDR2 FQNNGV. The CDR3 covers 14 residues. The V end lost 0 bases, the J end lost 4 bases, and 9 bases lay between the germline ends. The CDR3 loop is CASSLEFRGETQYF. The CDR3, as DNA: TGTGCCAGCAGCTTAGAATTTAGGGGAGAGACCCAGTACTTC.

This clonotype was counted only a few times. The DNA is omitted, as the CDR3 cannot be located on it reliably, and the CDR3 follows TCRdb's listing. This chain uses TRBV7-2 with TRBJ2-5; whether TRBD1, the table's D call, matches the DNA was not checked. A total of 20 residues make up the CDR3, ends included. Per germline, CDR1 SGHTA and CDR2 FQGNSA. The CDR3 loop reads CASSLRGNEKLFFGSGTQYF.

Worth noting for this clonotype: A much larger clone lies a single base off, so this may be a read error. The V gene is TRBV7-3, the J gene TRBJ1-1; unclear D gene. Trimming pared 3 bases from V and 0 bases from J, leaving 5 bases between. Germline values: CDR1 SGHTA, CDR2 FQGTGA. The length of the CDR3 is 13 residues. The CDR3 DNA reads TGTGCCAGCAGCTTCACTGTGAACACTGAAGCTTTCTTT. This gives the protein CASSFTVNTEAFF.